The clone carrying this TCR beta chain showed up many times. Its antigen remains unknown. The sample comes from a study of CD8 T cells in ankylosing spondylitis. Overall study results and limits: Ankylosing spondylitis blood appeared to be characterized by a TCR beta motif of roughly eight highly homologous variants. The authors reported significant enrichment of disease-linked clones in matched ankylosing spondylitis synovial fluid.

Germline CDR1 reads LGHDT; CDR2 reads YNNKEL (reference sequence). V was shortened by 1 base and J by 5 bases, with 11 bases between the two germline ends. The CDR3 extends over 14 amino acids. One entry per CDR3 protein results from TCRdb running MiXCR on the 5' RACE reads. The data contain 250,000 to 400,000 distinct CDR3 sequences, roughly 11% of them singletons. This clonotype was sampled from a female donor with ankylosing spondylitis or in good health (not recorded which). The sequenced sample was blood, either unsorted or a sorted T cell fraction (not recorded which). The genes are TRBV3-1 and TRBJ2-5, with D hard to call. The CDR3 DNA reads TGTGCCAGCAGCCAAGCCTCGTCACGGGAGACCCAGTACTTC. This encodes CASSQASSRETQYF.